One and the same sample provided the 2 T cell receptor beta chains below, sequenced in a study of cytomegalovirus exposure and HLA in healthy donors. The study ran its PCR with 60 Vbeta and 13 Jbeta primers. Assay used: immunoSEQ multiplex PCR; TCRdb lists only in-frame clones, some missing. The sample holds some 150,000 clones; 82% are singletons and the top ten take less than 10%. The source material was PBMCs. These receptor sequences come from a woman in her fifties or sixties in good health and CMV-seropositive.

With regard to this clone: Germline is not matched at one junction end, which may reflect a read error. The chain has TRBV7-9 and TRBJ2-7, with 7 bases fitting TRBD1. The CDR3 spans 15 residues. Germline assignment: CDR1 SEHNR and CDR2 FQNEAQ (reference sequence). CDR3 loop: CASSLGWTGSDEQYF. CDR3 nucleotide sequence: TGTGCCAGCAGCTTAGGCTGGACAGGCTCCGACGAGCAGTACTTC.

The rearrangement links TRBV6-1 to TRBJ2-7; 9 bases align to TRBD1. The CDR3 is 14 amino acids. Germline V gene sequence: CDR1 MNHNS, CDR2 SASEGT. Germline trimming cut 5 bases from V and 4 bases from J; bases unmatched to any gene: 6. The CDR3 nucleotides are TGTGCCAGCAGTTCTCCCGGGACAGGGTACGAGCAGTACTTC. The encoded protein is CASSSPGTGYEQYF.